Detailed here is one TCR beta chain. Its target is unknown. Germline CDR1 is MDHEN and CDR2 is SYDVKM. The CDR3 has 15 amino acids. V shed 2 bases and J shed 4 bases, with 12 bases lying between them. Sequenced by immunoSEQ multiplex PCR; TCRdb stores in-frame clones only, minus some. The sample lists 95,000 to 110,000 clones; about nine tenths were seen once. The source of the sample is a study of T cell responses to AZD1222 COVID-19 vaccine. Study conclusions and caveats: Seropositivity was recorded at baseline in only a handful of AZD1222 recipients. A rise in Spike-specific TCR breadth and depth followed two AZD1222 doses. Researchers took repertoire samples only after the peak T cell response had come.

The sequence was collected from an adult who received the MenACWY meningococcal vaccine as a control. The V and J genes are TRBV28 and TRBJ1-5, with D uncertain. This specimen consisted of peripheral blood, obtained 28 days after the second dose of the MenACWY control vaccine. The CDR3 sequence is CASSLIGGRNQPQHF. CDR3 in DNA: TGTGCCAGCAGTTTAATAGGAGGCCGAAATCAGCCCCAGCATTTT.